Shown below are 26 T cell receptor beta chains from a single sample sequenced in a study of blood T cell repertoires in COVID-19. Data came from immunoSEQ multiplex PCR; TCRdb stores just in-frame clones and leaves some out. The repertoire includes approximately 250,000 clones, 92% of them detected once, and more than 0.65% sits in the top ten. The sequenced sample consisted of peripheral blood. Receptor source: a man in his thirties or forties with COVID-19, enrolled during active disease.

V is TRBV5-1 and J is TRBJ1-4; 7 bases align to TRBD1. Per germline, CDR1 SGHRS and CDR2 YFSETQ. CDR3 length: 13 residues. Unmatched junction bases numbered 0, after V lost 0 bases and J lost 7 bases. In DNA form, the CDR3 reads TGCGCCAGCAGCTTGGAGGGGGCTGAAAAACTGTTTTTT. It encodes CASSLEGAEKLFF.

V and J are TRBV5-1 and TRBJ1-4; D remains unclear. Germline V gene data show CDR1 as SGHRS and CDR2 as YFSETQ. Deletions cut 0 bases from V and 5 bases from J, with 5 bases between. CDR3 length: 13 residues. CDR3 region: CASSLAANEKLFF. Written as DNA, the CDR3 is TGCGCCAGCAGCTTGGCCGCGAATGAAAAACTGTTTTTT.

The V and J genes are TRBV24-1 and TRBJ2-1; TRBD1 matches 9 bases. CDR1 is KGHDR and CDR2 is SFDVKD in the germline V gene. V gave up 5 bases and J gave up 7 bases; unmatched junction bases: 11. The CDR3 covers 16 residues. The CDR3 spells CATSANPGQGRNEQFF. The CDR3 DNA reads TGTGCCACCAGTGCGAATCCGGGACAGGGTCGAAATGAGCAGTTCTTC.

The chain carries TRBV5-1 and TRBJ2-3; weak D call: TRBD2 (6 bases). The CDR3 has 14 residues. From germline, CDR1 is SGHRS and CDR2 YFSETQ. V lost 0 bases and J lost 5, with 10 bases in between. The CDR3 protein is CASSLVVRGDTQYF. DNA for the CDR3: TGCGCCAGCAGCTTGGTGGTGCGGGGAGATACGCAGTATTTT.

The chain is built from TRBV19 and TRBJ1-3, with 7 positions matching TRBD1. Looked up from germline, CDR1 is LNHDA and CDR2 is SQIVND (reference sequence). V trimming: 5 bases; J trimming: 7 bases; junction bases outside the gene matches: 8. This CDR3 is built from 14 residues. The CDR3 sequence is CASSVGQRTNTIYF. The CDR3, as DNA: TGTGCCAGTAGTGTGGGACAGCGTACGAACACCATATATTTT.

The chain couples TRBV7-9 to TRBJ1-1, with unresolved D. The V end was cut by 5 bases, the J end by 2 bases, with 9 bases between. From germline, CDR1 is SEHNR and CDR2 FQNEAQ (reference sequence). This CDR3 has 13 residues. The DNA for the CDR3 is TGTGCCAGCAGCGCCGCGGGAAACACTGAAGCTTTCTTT. The encoded protein is CASSAAGNTEAFF.

The chain couples TRBV7-3 to TRBJ2-1; 11 bases line up with TRBD2. After removal of 5 bases from V and 9 bases from J, the junction contained 9 bases not matched to a gene. The CDR3 spans 15 residues. CDR1 and CDR2 from the germline V gene are SGHTA and FQGTGA. In DNA form, the CDR3 reads TGTGCCAGCAGCGTTAGCGGGGGGGAAATGAGTGAGCAGTTCTTC. Its translation is CASSVSGGEMSEQFF. The whole variable domain, filled in from reference TRBV7-3 and TRBJ2-1, reads GAGVSQTPSNKVTEKGKYVELRCDPISGHTALYWYRQSLGQGPEFLIYFQGTGAADDSGLPNDRFFAVRPEGSVSTLKIQRTERGDSAVYLCASSVSGGEMSEQFFGPGTRLTVL.

V is TRBV19 and J is TRBJ2-7; tentative D call: TRBD1 (6 bases). The CDR3 is 16 residues long. V lost 6 bases and J lost 7, with 25 bases in between. The germline CDR1 and CDR2 sequences are LNHDA and SQIVND (reference sequence). CDR3 region: CASRSRLQGPEGEQYF. The CDR3 coding sequence is TGTGCCAGTAGATCCCGACTTCAGGGGCCCGAGGGTGAGCAGTACTTC. The entire variable domain, with the rest obtained from reference TRBV19 and TRBJ2-7, is as follows: DGGITQSPKYLFRKEGQNVTLSCEQNLNHDAMYWYRQDPGQGLRLIYYSQIVNDFQKGDIAEGYSVSREKKESFPLTVTSAQKNPTAFYLCASRSRLQGPEGEQYFGPGTRLTVT.

The rearrangement uses TRBV7-9 and TRBJ1-4, with a weak D call TRBD1 (5 bases). CDR3 length: 15 residues. V was trimmed by 3 bases and J by 5 bases, leaving 13 bases between them. Per germline, CDR1 SEHNR and CDR2 FQNEAQ (reference sequence). The DNA of the CDR3 is TGTGCCAGCAGCTTGAAGGGAGGGGAAAATGAAAAACTGTTTTTT. It is translated as CASSLKGGENEKLFF.

V usage is TRBV30 and J usage is TRBJ1-2; TRBD1 matches 7 bases. J lost 0 bases, V lost 4 bases, and 11 bases had no gene match. The CDR3 consists of 16 residues. The germline gives CDR1 GTSNPN, CDR2 SVGIG (reference sequence). This chain's CDR3 is CAWNPPDRTSNYGYTF. The CDR3 nucleotides are TGTGCCTGGAACCCGCCGGACAGGACGTCTAACTATGGCTACACCTTC.

J is TRBJ1-4 and V is TRBV19; the match to TRBD1 covers 8 bases. The germline V gene has CDR1 LNHDA and CDR2 SQIVND (reference sequence). The V gene end was trimmed by 10 bases and the J gene end by 3 bases; junction bases not matched to a gene: 13. The CDR3 spans 16 residues. DNA of the CDR3: TGTGCCAACGGGGCAGGGGGCGAGCGAGCTAATGAAAAACTGTTTTTT. Translation: CANGAGGERANEKLFF. Together with reference TRBV19 and TRBJ1-4, the CDR3 gives the full variable domain: DGGITQSPKYLFRKEGQNVTLSCEQNLNHDAMYWYRQDPGQGLRLIYYSQIVNDFQKGDIAEGYSVSREKKESFPLTVTSAQKNPTAFYLCANGAGGERANEKLFFGSGTQLSVL.

CDR3 sequence: CASSQGGANIQYF. CDR3 nucleotides: TGTGCCAGCAGCCAAGGGGGAGCAAACATTCAGTACTTC. The rearrangement joins TRBV3-1 (or the pseudogene TRBV3-2) to TRBJ2-4, with D perhaps TRBD2 (5 bases). CDR1 LGHDT and CDR2 YNNKEL come from the germline V gene (reference sequence). This CDR3 region has 13 residues. V was clipped by 1 base and J by 6 bases, with 7 bases between them.

CDR3 amino acids: CASSQDVGGLGTDTQYF. CDR3 nucleotide sequence: TGTGCCAGCAGCCAAGATGTAGGCGGGCTCGGCACAGATACGCAGTATTTT. The V and J genes are TRBV3-1 (or the pseudogene TRBV3-2) and TRBJ2-3; D perhaps matches TRBD2 (5 bases). The V gene's germline CDR1 is LGHDT and CDR2 YNNKEL (reference sequence). Trimming cost V 0 bases and J 1 base, with 14 bases left between them. The CDR3 length is 17 residues.

V gene TRBV9 combines with J gene TRBJ1-4; D call uncertain. V lost 0 bases, J lost 0 bases, and 9 bases lay in between. This CDR3 contains 16 residues. Germline lookup yields CDR1 SGDLS and CDR2 YYNGEE. CDR3 DNA sequence: TGTGCCAGCAGCGTAGCGAGCTATTCAACTAATGAAAAACTGTTTTTT. Its protein is CASSVASYSTNEKLFF. The full variable domain, rest sourced from reference TRBV9 and TRBJ1-4, is DSGVTQTPKHLITATGQRVTLRCSPRSGDLSVYWYQQSLDQGLQFLIQYYNGEERAKGNILERFSAQQFPDLHSELNLSSLELGDSALYFCASSVASYSTNEKLFFGSGTQLSVL.

The chain recombines TRBV9 with TRBJ2-2; D is uncertain. Looked up from germline, CDR1 is SGDLS and CDR2 is YYNGEE. This CDR3 is built from 12 residues. V was pared by 4 bases and J by 1 base, with 2 bases between. The DNA of the CDR3 is TGTGCCAGCAGCCTGAACACCGGGGAGCTGTTTTTT. Protein product: CASSLNTGELFF.

The chain links TRBV5-1 to TRBJ2-7; 7 nucleotides line up with TRBD2. The CDR3 runs 14 residues. CDR1 and CDR2 (germline): SGHRS, YFSETQ. V shed 3 bases, J shed 7 bases, and the junction held 10 bases outside the gene matches. The CDR3 DNA sequence: TGCGCCAGCAGCTCGGGGACTGGCGGGGGTGAGCAGTACTTC. It codes for CASSSGTGGGEQYF.

A single count supports this clone. The CDR3 bases are TGTGCCAGCAGCGTTTCGGAGAGCCTCACAGATACGCAGTATTTT. Encoded protein: CASSVSESLTDTQYF. V and J are TRBV9 and TRBJ2-3; unclear D gene. V lost 2 bases to trimming and J lost 2 bases, with 12 bases between them. The CDR3 loop spans 15 amino acids. Germline CDR1 is SGDLS and CDR2 is YYNGEE.

The chain links TRBV6-5 to TRBJ1-5, with 7 bases fitting TRBD1. CDR1 is MNHEY and CDR2 is SVGAGI in the germline V gene. The CDR3 loop spans 14 amino acids. V was pared by 7 bases and J by 2 bases, with 5 bases of the junction left unmatched. The CDR3 spells CASNDRVGNQPQHF. In DNA, the CDR3 is TGTGCCAGCAACGACAGGGTGGGCAATCAGCCCCAGCATTTT.

The rearrangement links TRBV27 to TRBJ1-1; 7 bases align to TRBD1. The germline CDR1 and CDR2 sequences are MNHEY and SMNVEV (reference sequence). The CDR3 sequence is 17 residues long. V shed 5 bases, J shed 6 bases, and the junction held 18 bases outside the gene matches. CDR3 in amino acids: CASSKPGQRAGFAEAFF. CDR3 nucleotide sequence: TGTGCCAGCAGTAAACCGGGACAGAGGGCGGGATTTGCTGAAGCTTTCTTT.

The chain uses TRBV7-9 and TRBJ2-5, with 12 bases identical to TRBD1. Per germline, CDR1 SEHNR and CDR2 FQNEAQ (reference sequence). With 6 bases clipped from V and 4 bases from J, the junction kept 12 bases outside the gene matches. The CDR3 contains 17 residues. The CDR3 region has the DNA TGTGCCAGCAGTCGCCGCCCCGGGACAGGGGGCACAGAGACCCAGTACTTC. Amino acid sequence: CASSRRPGTGGTETQYF. Complete variable domain (other parts from reference TRBV7-9 and TRBJ2-5): DTGVSQNPRHKITKRGQNVTFRCDPISEHNRLYWYRQTLGQGPEFLTYFQNEAQLEKSRLLSDRFSAERPKGSFSTLEIQRTEQGDSAMYLCASSRRPGTGGTETQYFGPGTRLLVL.

The J gene is TRBJ1-2, the V gene TRBV3-1 (or the pseudogene TRBV3-2); D is ambiguous. This CDR3 region has 14 residues. Germline values: CDR1 LGHDT, CDR2 YNNKEL (reference sequence). With 4 bases removed from V and 8 bases from J, the gap between germline ends came to 17 bases. The CDR3, as DNA: TGTGCCAGCAGCCCCTTGATCGGAGGTCAAGGCTACACCTTC. This translates into CASSPLIGGQGYTF.

The genes are TRBV6-4 and TRBJ2-1; possibly TRBD1 for D (5 bases). The CDR3 runs to 15 residues. In germline, CDR1 is MRHNA, CDR2 SNTAGT. Trimming pared 5 bases from V and 7 bases from J, leaving 18 bases between. For the CDR3, the DNA is TGTGCCAGCAGTAAAACCACAGGAGATCAGAATGAGCAGTTCTTC. Residues: CASSKTTGDQNEQFF.

CDR3 sequence (DNA): TGTGCCAGCAGTTACAAATCGGGGAACACTGAAGCTTTCTTT. This gives the protein CASSYKSGNTEAFF. The chain has TRBV6-5 and TRBJ1-1; D gene unclear. This CDR3 has 14 amino acids. V was cut by 2 bases and J by 1 base, with 8 bases left in between. CDR1 MNHEY and CDR2 SVGAGI come from the germline V gene.

A note on this clone: A junction end diverges from the germline sequence, so it may reflect a read error. V and J are TRBV5-1 and TRBJ1-6; tentative D call: TRBD1 (6 bases). This CDR3 spans 15 amino acids. Germline V lookup: CDR1 SGHRS, CDR2 YFSETQ. The CDR3 coding sequence is TGCGCCAGCAGCTTGGGGGCAGGGGCCCTCGGATCCCTTCACTTT. It is translated as CASSLGAGALGSLHF.

The V call is TRBV3-1 (or the pseudogene TRBV3-2), the J call TRBJ2-2; 8 bases agree with TRBD2. The CDR3 has 16 residues. Per germline, CDR1 LGHDT and CDR2 YNNKEL (reference sequence). Trimming took 2 bases from V and 4 from J; bases not matched to a gene: 6. The DNA for the CDR3 is TGTGCCAGCAGCCAACCCCGGGGGGGCCGCACCGGGGAGCTGTTTTTT. This encodes CASSQPRGGRTGELFF.

This clone has only one observation. The rearrangement uses TRBV7-9 and TRBJ1-3; 7 nucleotides agree with TRBD1. Trimming at V came to 6 bases and at J to 8 bases, leaving 10 bases not matched to a gene. CDR1 SEHNR and CDR2 FQNEAQ come from the germline V gene (reference sequence). The CDR3 contains 14 residues. CDR3 DNA: TGTGCCAGCAGTTCCGGGACAGCTTGGGACACCATATATTTT. Its translation is CASSSGTAWDTIYF.